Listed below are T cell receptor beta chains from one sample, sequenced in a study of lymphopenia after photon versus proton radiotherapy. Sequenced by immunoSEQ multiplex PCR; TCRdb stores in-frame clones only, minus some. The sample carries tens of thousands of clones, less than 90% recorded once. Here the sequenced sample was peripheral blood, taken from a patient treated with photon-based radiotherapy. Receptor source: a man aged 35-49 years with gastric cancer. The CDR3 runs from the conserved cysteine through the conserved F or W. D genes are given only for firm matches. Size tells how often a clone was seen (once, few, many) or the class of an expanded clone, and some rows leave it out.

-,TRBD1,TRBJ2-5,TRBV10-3,TGTGCCATCAGTCTGGGACAGAGGGAGACCCAGTACTTC,CAISLGQRETQYF
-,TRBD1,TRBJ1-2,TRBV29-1,TGCAGCGTTGGGGACAGGGGAGCGAACTATGGCTACACCTTC,CSVGDRGANYGYTF
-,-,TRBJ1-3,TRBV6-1,TGTGCCAGCTTCGGGGACCGAACTGGAAACACCATATATTTT,CASFGDRTGNTIYF
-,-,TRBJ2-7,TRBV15,TGTGCCACCAGCAGAGTGGGATATCGGATATCCTACGAGCAGTACTTC,CATSRVGYRISYEQYF
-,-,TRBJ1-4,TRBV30,TGTGCCTGGAGCGTCGACAGGTATAATGAAAAACTGTTTTTT,CAWSVDRYNEKLFF
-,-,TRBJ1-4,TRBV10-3,TGTGCCATCAGCCCGGGGAGAGGGGAGGGCGAAAAACTGTTTTTT,CAISPGRGEGEKLFF
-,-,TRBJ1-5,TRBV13,TGTGCCAGCAGCTTATGGAGCTTGCGGGGAGATCAGCCCCAGCATTTT,CASSLWSLRGDQPQHF
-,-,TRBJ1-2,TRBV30,TGTGCCTGGAGTGTACAGCTCCCCAACTATGGCTACACCTTC,CAWSVQLPNYGYTF
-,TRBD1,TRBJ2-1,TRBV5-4,TGTGCCAGCAGCCTGAGGACAGGGGGTGTCTACAATGAGCAGTTCTTC,CASSLRTGGVYNEQFF
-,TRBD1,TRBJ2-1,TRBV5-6,TGTGCCAGCAGCCGCAACAGGGGGGCTGAGCAGTTCTTC,CASSRNRGAEQFF
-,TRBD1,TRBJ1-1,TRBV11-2,TGTGCCAGCAGACAGGGGGTCACTGAAGCTTTCTTT,CASRQGVTEAFF
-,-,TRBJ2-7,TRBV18,TGTGCCAGCTCACCAACCCGGGCTCACGAGCAGTACTTC,CASSPTRAHEQYF
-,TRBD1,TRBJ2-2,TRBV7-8,TGTGCCAGCAGCGACTGGACAGGTTCCGTCACCGGGGAGCTGTTTTTT,CASSDWTGSVTGELFF
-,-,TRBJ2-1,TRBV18,TGTGCCGCCGAAGAGCTGAAGGGTTCCAATGAGCAGTTCTTC,CAAEELKGSNEQFF
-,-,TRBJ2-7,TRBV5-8,TGTGCCAGCAGCCCCCGGGCAGGGTACGAGCAGTACTTC,CASSPRAGYEQYF
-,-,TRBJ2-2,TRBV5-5,TGTGCCAGCAGCTTGGGGGACTCGAACACCGGGGAGCTGTTTTTT,CASSLGDSNTGELFF
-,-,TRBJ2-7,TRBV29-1,TGCAGCGTTGTTGAAACCTCCTACGAGCAGTACTTC,CSVVETSYEQYF
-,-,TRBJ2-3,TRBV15,TGTGCCACCAGCAGAGATCGGGCGGATACGCAGTATTTT,CATSRDRADTQYF
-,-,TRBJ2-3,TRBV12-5,TGTGCTAGTGGACCCCCCGCCCCCACAGATACGCAGTATTTT,CASGPPAPTDTQYF
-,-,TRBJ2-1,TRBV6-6,TGTGCCAGCATCTCCGACTACAATGAGCAGTTCTTC,CASISDYNEQFF
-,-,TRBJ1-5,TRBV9,TGTGCCAGCAGCGTAGGGAGCAATCAGCCCCAGCATTTT,CASSVGSNQPQHF
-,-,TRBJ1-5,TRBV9,TGTGCCAGCAGCCCCAGCGATAGCAATCAGCCCCAGCATTTT,CASSPSDSNQPQHF
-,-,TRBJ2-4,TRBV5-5,TGTGCCACGCAACAGGGCCCGGCGGACATTCAGTACTTC,CATQQGPADIQYF
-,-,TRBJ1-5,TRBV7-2,TGTGCCAGCAGCTTGCAGAACAATCAGCCCCAGCATTTT,CASSLQNNQPQHF
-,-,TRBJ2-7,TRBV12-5,TGTGCTAGTGGTTTGTCGGGTACCGACTACGAGCAGTACTTC,CASGLSGTDYEQYF
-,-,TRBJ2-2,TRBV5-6,TGTGCCAGCAGCTGGCTCCACAACACCGGGGAGCTGTTTTTT,CASSWLHNTGELFF
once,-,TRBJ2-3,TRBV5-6,TGTGCCAGCAGCCGTATGGTGGGGGGGCATTACACAGATACGCAGTATTTT,CASSRMVGGHYTDTQYF
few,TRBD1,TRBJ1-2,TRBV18,TGTGCCAGCTCCGGGACAGACTATGGCTACACCTTC,CASSGTDYGYTF
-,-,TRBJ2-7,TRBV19,TGTGCCAGTAGTATAAGTATCACCTACGAGCAGTACTTC,CASSISITYEQYF
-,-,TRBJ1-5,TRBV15,TGTGCCACCAGCAGAGATAGGGACTCCAATAGCAATCAGCCCCAGCATTTT,CATSRDRDSNSNQPQHF
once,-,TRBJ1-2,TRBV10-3,TGTGCCATCAGTGAGGGCCGATCACTTCACTATAACTATGGCTACACCTTC,CAISEGRSLHYNYGYTF
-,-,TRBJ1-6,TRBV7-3,TGTGCCAGCAGCTTAATAGGGTCAGTCCCAGGCCGGAATTCACCCCTCCACTTT,CASSLIGSVPGRNSPLHF
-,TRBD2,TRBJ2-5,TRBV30,TGTGCCTGGAGTGTACTAGCGGGACCCCAAGAGACCCAGTACTTC,CAWSVLAGPQETQYF
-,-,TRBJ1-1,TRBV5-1,TGCGCCAGCAGCTTGGAGGCAGGCGGGAGCACTGAAGCTTTCTTT,CASSLEAGGSTEAFF
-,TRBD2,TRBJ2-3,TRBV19,TGTGCCAGTAGTATAGGTCTAGCGGGGGCCGTGGATACGCAGTATTTT,CASSIGLAGAVDTQYF
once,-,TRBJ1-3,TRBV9,TGTGCCAGCAGCCCCCTGACCTCCTCTGGAAACACCATATATTTT,CASSPLTSSGNTIYF
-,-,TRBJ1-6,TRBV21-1,TGTGCCAGCAGCCCCCGGGACAGGGGTGGTCGGACCTATAATTCACCCCTCCACTTT,CASSPRDRGGRTYNSPLHF
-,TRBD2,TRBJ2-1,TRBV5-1,TGCGCCAGCAGCTTGACCGCAGGACTAGCGGGGGGAGAGCAGTTCTTC,CASSLTAGLAGGEQFF
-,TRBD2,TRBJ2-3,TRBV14,TGTGCCAGCAGCCGTAGGCCGGGACTAGCGGGGGGACCCCAGATGACAGATACGCAGTATTTT,CASSRRPGLAGGPQMTDTQYF
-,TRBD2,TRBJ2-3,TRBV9,TGTGCCAGCAGCAACCTAGCGGGGGGCACAGATACGCAGTATTTT,CASSNLAGGTDTQYF
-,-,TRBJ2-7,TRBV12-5,TGTGCTAGTGGTCCTGAGGCCAGGGACGAGCAGTACTTC,CASGPEARDEQYF